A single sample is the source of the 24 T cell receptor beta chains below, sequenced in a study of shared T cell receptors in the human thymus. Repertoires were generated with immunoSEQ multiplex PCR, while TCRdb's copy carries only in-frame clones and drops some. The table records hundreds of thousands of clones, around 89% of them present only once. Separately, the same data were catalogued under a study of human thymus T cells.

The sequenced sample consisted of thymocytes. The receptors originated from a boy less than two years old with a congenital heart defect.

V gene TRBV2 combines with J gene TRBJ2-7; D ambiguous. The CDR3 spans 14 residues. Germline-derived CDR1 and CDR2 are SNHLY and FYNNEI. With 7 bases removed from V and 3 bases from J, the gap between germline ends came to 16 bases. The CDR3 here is CASMKDPGNYEQYF. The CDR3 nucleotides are TGTGCCAGCATGAAGGATCCAGGAAACTACGAGCAGTACTTC.

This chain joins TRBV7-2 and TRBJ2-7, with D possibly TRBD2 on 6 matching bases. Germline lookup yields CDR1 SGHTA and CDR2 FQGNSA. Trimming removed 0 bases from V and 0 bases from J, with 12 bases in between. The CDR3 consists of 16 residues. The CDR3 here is CASSLAVAGSSYEQYF. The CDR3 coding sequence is TGTGCCAGCAGCTTAGCTGTTGCGGGAAGCTCCTACGAGCAGTACTTC.

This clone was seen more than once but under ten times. CDR3 region: CASRVQGSLGEQYF. The CDR3 region has the DNA TGTGCCAGCAGGGTACAGGGGAGTTTAGGCGAGCAGTACTTC. This chain links TRBV5-8 with TRBJ2-7; 7 nucleotides match TRBD1. Germline V gives CDR1 SGHTS, CDR2 YDEGEE. CDR3 length equals 14 residues. V dropped 5 bases and J dropped 6; count of bases not matched to a gene: 11.

CDR3 DNA sequence: TGTGCCAGCAGCCAAGATGAGGGTTGGACAGGGGCGGGCACAGATACGCAGTATTTT. Translated, it gives CASSQDEGWTGAGTDTQYF. The chain employs TRBV4-2 and TRBJ2-3; 9 bases match TRBD1. There are 19 residues in the CDR3. V lost 0 bases and J lost 1; bases outside the gene matches: 11. Germline CDR1 LGHNA, CDR2 YNFKEQ.

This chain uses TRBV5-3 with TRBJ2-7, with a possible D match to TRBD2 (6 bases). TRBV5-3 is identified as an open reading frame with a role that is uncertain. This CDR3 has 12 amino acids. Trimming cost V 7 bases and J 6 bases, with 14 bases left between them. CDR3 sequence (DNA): TGTGCCAGAGGGCGGGGACGTCCCGAGCAGTACTTC. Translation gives CARGRGRPEQYF.

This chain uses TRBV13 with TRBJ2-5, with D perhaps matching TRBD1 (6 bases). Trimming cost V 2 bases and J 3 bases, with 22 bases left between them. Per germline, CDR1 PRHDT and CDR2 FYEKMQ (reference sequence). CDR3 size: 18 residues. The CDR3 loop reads CASSLFWGPSPGKETQYF. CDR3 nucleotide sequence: TGTGCCAGCAGCTTATTTTGGGGGCCATCACCGGGGAAAGAGACCCAGTACTTC.

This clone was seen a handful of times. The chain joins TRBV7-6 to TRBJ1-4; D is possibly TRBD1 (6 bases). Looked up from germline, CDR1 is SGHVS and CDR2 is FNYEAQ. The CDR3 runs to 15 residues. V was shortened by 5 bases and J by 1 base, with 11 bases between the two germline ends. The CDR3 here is CASSPGTRTNEKLFF. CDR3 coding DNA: TGTGCCAGCAGCCCGGGGACACGAACTAATGAAAAACTGTTTTTT. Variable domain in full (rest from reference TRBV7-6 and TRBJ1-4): GAGVSQSPRYKVTKRGQDVALRCDPISGHVSLYWYRQALGQGPEFLTYFNYEAQQDKSGLPNDRFSAERPEGSISTLTIQRTEQRDSAMYRCASSPGTRTNEKLFFGSGTQLSVL.

This CDR3 is CASSQDGGRADGAKNIQYF. The CDR3, as DNA: TGCGCCAGCAGCCAAGACGGCGGGAGGGCTGATGGGGCCAAAAACATTCAGTACTTC. The V gene is TRBV4-3, the J gene TRBJ2-4; TRBD2 matches at 9 bases. CDR3 length: 19 amino acids. The germline gives CDR1 LGHNA, CDR2 YSLEER. V lost 0 bases, J lost 1 base, and 10 bases stayed unmatched.

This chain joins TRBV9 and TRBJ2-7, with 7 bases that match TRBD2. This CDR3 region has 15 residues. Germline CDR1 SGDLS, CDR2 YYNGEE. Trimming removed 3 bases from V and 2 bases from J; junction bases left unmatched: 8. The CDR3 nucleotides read TGTGCCAGCAGCGCAGGGCGGGGGAATGCCTACGAGCAGTACTTC. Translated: CASSAGRGNAYEQYF.

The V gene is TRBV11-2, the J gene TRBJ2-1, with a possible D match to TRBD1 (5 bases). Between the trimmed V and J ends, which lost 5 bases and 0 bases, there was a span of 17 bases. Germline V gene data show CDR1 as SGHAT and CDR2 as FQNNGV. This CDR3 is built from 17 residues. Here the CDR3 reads CASSTDGAGSSYNEQFF. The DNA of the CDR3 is TGTGCCAGCAGCACCGATGGGGCCGGAAGCTCCTACAATGAGCAGTTCTTC.

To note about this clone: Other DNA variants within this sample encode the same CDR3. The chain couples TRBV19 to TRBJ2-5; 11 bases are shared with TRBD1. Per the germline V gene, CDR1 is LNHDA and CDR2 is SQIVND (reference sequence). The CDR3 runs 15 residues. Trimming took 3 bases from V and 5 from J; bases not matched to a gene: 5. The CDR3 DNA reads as TGTGCCAGTAGTATTGGGACAGGGGGGCGGGAGACCCAGTACTTC. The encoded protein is CASSIGTGGRETQYF.

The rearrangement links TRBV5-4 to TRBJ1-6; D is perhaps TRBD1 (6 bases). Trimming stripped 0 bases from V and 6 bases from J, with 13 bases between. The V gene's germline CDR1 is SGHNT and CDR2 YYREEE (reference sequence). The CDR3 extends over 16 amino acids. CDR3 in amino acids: CASSLASGGSNSPLHF. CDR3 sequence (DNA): TGTGCCAGCAGCTTGGCCAGTGGGGGCTCTAATTCACCCCTCCACTTT.

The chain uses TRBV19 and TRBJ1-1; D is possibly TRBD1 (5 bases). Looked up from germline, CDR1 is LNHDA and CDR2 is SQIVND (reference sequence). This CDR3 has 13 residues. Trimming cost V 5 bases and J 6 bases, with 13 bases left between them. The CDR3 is CASSPGHIAEAFF. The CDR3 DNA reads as TGTGCCAGTAGTCCAGGACATATCGCTGAAGCTTTCTTT.

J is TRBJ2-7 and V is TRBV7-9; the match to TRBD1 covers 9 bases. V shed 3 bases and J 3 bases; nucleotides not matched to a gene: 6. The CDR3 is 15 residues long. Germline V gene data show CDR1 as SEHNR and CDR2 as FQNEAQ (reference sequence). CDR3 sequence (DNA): TGTGCCAGCAGCTTCAGGACAGGGGTTGGCTACGAGCAGTACTTC. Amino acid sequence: CASSFRTGVGYEQYF.

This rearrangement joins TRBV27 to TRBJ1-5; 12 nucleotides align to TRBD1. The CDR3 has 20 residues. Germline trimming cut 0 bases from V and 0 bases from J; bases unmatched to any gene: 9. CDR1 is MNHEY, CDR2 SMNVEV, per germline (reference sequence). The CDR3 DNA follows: TGTGCCAGCAGTTTATCGGGGGACAGGGGGCGGATAAATAGCAATCAGCCCCAGCATTTT. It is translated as CASSLSGDRGRINSNQPQHF.

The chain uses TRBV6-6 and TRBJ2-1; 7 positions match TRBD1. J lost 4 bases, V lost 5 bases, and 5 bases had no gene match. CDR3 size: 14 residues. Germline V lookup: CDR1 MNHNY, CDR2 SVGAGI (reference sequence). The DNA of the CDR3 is TGTGCCAGCAGTGGTAAACAGGGGTACAATGAGCAGTTCTTC. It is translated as CASSGKQGYNEQFF.

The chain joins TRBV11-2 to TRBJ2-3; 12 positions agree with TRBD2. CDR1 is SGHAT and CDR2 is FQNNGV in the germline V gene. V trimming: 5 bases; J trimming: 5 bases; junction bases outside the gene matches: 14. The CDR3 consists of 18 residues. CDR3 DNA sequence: TGTGCCAGCAGCCCGGCGGCTAGCGGGAGGGCCGGGATAGATACGCAGTATTTT. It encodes CASSPAASGRAGIDTQYF.

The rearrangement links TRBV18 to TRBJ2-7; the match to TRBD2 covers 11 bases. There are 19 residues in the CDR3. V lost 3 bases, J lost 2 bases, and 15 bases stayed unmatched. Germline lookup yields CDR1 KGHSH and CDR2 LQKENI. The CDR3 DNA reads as TGTGCCAGCTCACCGTCCGGGCGGATAGCGGGAGGGGTCGCCTACGAGCAGTACTTC. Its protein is CASSPSGRIAGGVAYEQYF. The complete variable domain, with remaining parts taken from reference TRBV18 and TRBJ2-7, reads NAGVMQNPRHLVRRRGQEARLRCSPMKGHSHVYWYRQLPEEGLKFMVYLQKENIIDESGMPKERFSAEFPKEGPSILRIQQVVRGDSAAYFCASSPSGRIAGGVAYEQYFGPGTRLTVT.

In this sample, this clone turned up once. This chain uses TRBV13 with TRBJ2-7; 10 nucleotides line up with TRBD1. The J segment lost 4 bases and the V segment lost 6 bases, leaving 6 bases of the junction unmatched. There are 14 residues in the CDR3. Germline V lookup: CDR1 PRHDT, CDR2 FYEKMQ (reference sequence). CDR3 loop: CASRERTGGYEQYF. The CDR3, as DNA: TGTGCCAGCAGGGAGAGGACAGGGGGGTACGAGCAGTACTTC.

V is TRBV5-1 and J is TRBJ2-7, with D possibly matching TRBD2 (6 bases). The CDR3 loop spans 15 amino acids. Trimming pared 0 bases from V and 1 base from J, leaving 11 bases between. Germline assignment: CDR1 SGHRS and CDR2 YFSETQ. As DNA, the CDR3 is TGCGCCAGCAGCTTGGATGGACTACCATCCTACGAGCAGTACTTC. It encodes CASSLDGLPSYEQYF.

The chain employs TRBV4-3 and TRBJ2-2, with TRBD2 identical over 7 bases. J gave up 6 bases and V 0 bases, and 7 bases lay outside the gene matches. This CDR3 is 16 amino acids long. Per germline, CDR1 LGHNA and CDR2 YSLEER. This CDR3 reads CASSQEETGGSGELFF. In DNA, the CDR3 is TGCGCCAGCAGCCAAGAAGAGACGGGAGGATCCGGGGAGCTGTTTTTT.

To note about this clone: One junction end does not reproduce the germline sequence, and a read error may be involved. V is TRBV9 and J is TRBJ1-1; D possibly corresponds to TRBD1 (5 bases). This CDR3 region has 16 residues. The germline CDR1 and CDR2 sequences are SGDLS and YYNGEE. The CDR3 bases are TGTGCCAGCAGCGTAGCCGCGGGGGGTTGGAACGCTGAAGCTTTCTTT. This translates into CASSVAAGGWNAEAFF. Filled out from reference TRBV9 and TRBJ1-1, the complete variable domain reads DSGVTQTPKHLITATGQRVTLRCSPRSGDLSVYWYQQSLDQGLQFLIQYYNGEERAKGNILERFSAQQFPDLHSELNLSSLELGDSALYFCASSVAAGGWNAEAFFGQGTRLTVV.

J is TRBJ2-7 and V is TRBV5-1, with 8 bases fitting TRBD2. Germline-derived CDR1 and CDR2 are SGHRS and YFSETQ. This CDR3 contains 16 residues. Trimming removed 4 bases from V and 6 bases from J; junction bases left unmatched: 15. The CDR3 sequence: CASSPRDPGLEGEQYF. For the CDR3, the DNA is TGCGCCAGCAGCCCCCGGGATCCGGGACTAGAGGGCGAGCAGTACTTC.

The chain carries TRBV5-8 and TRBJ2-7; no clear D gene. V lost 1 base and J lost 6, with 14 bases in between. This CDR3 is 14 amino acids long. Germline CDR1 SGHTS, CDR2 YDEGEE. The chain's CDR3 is CASSLRGSPFEQYF. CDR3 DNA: TGTGCCAGCAGCTTGCGTGGTAGTCCCTTCGAGCAGTACTTC.